Following are 14 T cell receptor beta chains from one sample sequenced in a study of T cells in localized non-small cell lung cancer. The table came from immunoSEQ multiplex PCR; TCRdb's copy has only in-frame clones and leaves some out. The repertoire holds about 54,000 clones, with under 85% as singletons. Sample: peripheral blood, taken before any cancer treatment. The origin of the receptors is a female donor aged 60 or older with stage II squamous cell lung carcinoma.

This chain joins TRBV7-9 and TRBJ1-2, with D maybe TRBD1 (6 bases). Germline V gene lookup returns CDR1 SEHNR and CDR2 FQNEAQ (reference sequence). The CDR3 contains 15 residues. The V gene lost 4 bases and the J gene lost 4 bases, with 16 bases spanning the gap. DNA of the CDR3: TGTGCCAGCAGCTCGGAGGGGGGGCTTGGCTATGGCTACACCTTC. Translation gives CASSSEGGLGYGYTF.

The chain combines TRBV6-1 with TRBJ2-1; TRBD1 is a possible D gene (6 bases). Trimming shortened V by 6 bases and J by 2 bases, and 8 bases separated the two germline ends. Germline V gene lookup returns CDR1 MNHNS and CDR2 SASEGT. The CDR3 runs 13 residues. CDR3 in amino acids: CASRTGPYNEQFF. The DNA for the CDR3 is TGTGCCAGCAGAACAGGGCCCTACAATGAGCAGTTCTTC.

CDR3 nucleotide sequence: TGTGCCAGTAAAGATCTTCAAGAGACCCAGTACTTC. Protein sequence: CASKDLQETQYF. The rearrangement joins TRBV19 to TRBJ2-5; no clear D gene. The CDR3 totals 12 residues. CDR1 is LNHDA, CDR2 SQIVND, per germline (reference sequence). V lost 7 bases to trimming and J lost 2 bases, with 8 bases between them.

The V and J genes are TRBV6-6 and TRBJ2-3; 9 bases align to TRBD2. Germline values: CDR1 MNHNY, CDR2 SVGAGI (reference sequence). The junction had 8 bases not matched to a gene; V was cut back by 6 bases and J by 1 base. The CDR3 runs to 16 residues. The DNA of the CDR3 is TGTGCCAGCAGGTTTAGCGGGGGCGGGGGCACAGATACGCAGTATTTT. It codes for CASRFSGGGGTDTQYF.

The chain uses TRBV2 and TRBJ1-2; TRBD1 matches 8 bases. The J segment lost 5 bases and the V segment lost 5 bases, leaving 19 bases of the junction unmatched. The CDR3 extends over 18 amino acids. From germline, CDR1 is SNHLY and CDR2 FYNNEI. The DNA of the CDR3 is TGTGCCAGCAGTTGGGGACAGGTCGACTGGGGGAACTTATATGGCTACACCTTC. Residues: CASSWGQVDWGNLYGYTF.

V and J are TRBV4-3 and TRBJ1-5, with D possibly TRBD1 on 5 matching bases. V was clipped by 0 bases and J by 5 bases, with 14 bases between them. CDR3 length: 16 amino acids. In germline, CDR1 is LGHNA, CDR2 YSLEER. The chain's CDR3 is CASSQDVGQGYQPQHF. In nucleotides, the CDR3 is TGCGCCAGCAGCCAAGATGTGGGGCAAGGTTATCAGCCCCAGCATTTT.

The chain employs TRBV19 and TRBJ2-7; D is undetermined. CDR3 length: 14 residues. Deletions cut 3 bases from V and 0 bases from J, with 9 bases between. Germline loops: CDR1 LNHDA, CDR2 SQIVND (reference sequence). The CDR3 here is CASSIAISSYEQYF. For the CDR3, the DNA is TGTGCCAGTAGTATCGCCATAAGCTCCTACGAGCAGTACTTC. Supplemented by reference TRBV19 and TRBJ2-7, the full variable domain reads DGGITQSPKYLFRKEGQNVTLSCEQNLNHDAMYWYRQDPGQGLRLIYYSQIVNDFQKGDIAEGYSVSREKKESFPLTVTSAQKNPTAFYLCASSIAISSYEQYFGPGTRLTVT.

V is TRBV10-1 and J is TRBJ2-7, with 10 bases that match TRBD2. V gave up 8 bases and J gave up 2 bases; unmatched junction bases: 3. There are 13 residues in the CDR3. CDR1 and CDR2 (germline): WNHNN, SYGVQD (reference sequence). This CDR3 reads CASGLADTYEQYF. CDR3 coding DNA: TGCGCCAGCGGACTAGCGGATACCTACGAGCAGTACTTC.

The chain is built from TRBV21-1 and TRBJ2-5; the DNA was not used to check the table's D call, TRBD2. TRBV21-1 is a known pseudogene. The CDR3 sequence is 13 residues long. As DNA, the CDR3 is TGTGCCAGCAACCCGTCACTCCAAGAGACCCAGTACTTC. Protein product: CASNPSLQETQYF.

The chain recombines TRBV19 with TRBJ1-1, with a weak D call TRBD1 (6 bases). Germline assignment: CDR1 LNHDA and CDR2 SQIVND (reference sequence). V lost 6 bases to trimming and J lost 2 bases, with 25 bases between them. The CDR3 covers 18 residues. CDR3 region: CASRVNSRGAQVNTEAFF. Written as DNA, the CDR3 is TGTGCCAGTAGGGTAAATTCAAGGGGGGCGCAGGTAAACACTGAAGCTTTCTTT.

The chain couples TRBV7-6 to TRBJ2-7; the D gene is possibly TRBD2 (5 bases). V dropped 2 bases and J dropped 6 bases, with 11 bases sitting between them. The CDR3 has 13 residues. Germline CDR1 reads SGHVS; CDR2 reads FNYEAQ. CDR3: CASSLHPSSEQYF. The CDR3 region has the DNA TGTGCCAGCAGCTTACATCCTAGCTCCGAGCAGTACTTC. The full variable domain, completed using reference TRBV7-6 and TRBJ2-7, is GAGVSQSPRYKVTKRGQDVALRCDPISGHVSLYWYRQALGQGPEFLTYFNYEAQQDKSGLPNDRFSAERPEGSISTLTIQRTEQRDSAMYRCASSLHPSSEQYFGPGTRLTVT.

This clone was seen once. The rearrangement links TRBV25-1 to TRBJ1-2; D is uncertain. This CDR3 contains 11 residues. Trimming pared 6 bases from V and 12 bases from J, leaving 14 bases between. From germline, CDR1 is MGHDK and CDR2 SYGVNS. In DNA form, the CDR3 reads TGTGCCAGCAGCCCCTTGGCGGGCAACACCTTC. Protein sequence: CASSPLAGNTF.

The genes are TRBV5-4 and TRBJ2-5, with D perhaps TRBD2 (6 bases). This CDR3 is 15 amino acids long. Germline lookup yields CDR1 SGHNT and CDR2 YYREEE (reference sequence). V lost 2 bases and J 1 base, leaving 12 bases between the germline ends. CDR3 residues: CASSLTSRPQETQYF. The CDR3 DNA is TGTGCCAGCAGCTTAACTAGCCGCCCCCAAGAGACCCAGTACTTC. Supplemented by reference TRBV5-4 and TRBJ2-5, the full variable domain reads ETGVTQSPTHLIKTRGQQVTLRCSSQSGHNTVSWYQQALGQGPQFIFQYYREEENGRGNFPPRFSGLQFPNYSSELNVNALELDDSALYLCASSLTSRPQETQYFGPGTRLLVL.

The chain recombines TRBV19 with TRBJ2-7, with D perhaps matching TRBD1 or TRBD2 (5 bases each). Trimming shortened V by 3 bases and J by 1 base, and 7 bases separated the two germline ends. Looked up from germline, CDR1 is LNHDA and CDR2 is SQIVND (reference sequence). This CDR3 has 13 residues. DNA for the CDR3: TGTGCCAGTAGTATTGGGGGTTCCTACGAGCAGTACTTC. Translated: CASSIGGSYEQYF.